These 24 T cell receptor beta chains were sequenced from one sample in a study of Ad26.COV2.S vaccination and SARS-CoV-2 variants. Clones were sequenced by immunoSEQ multiplex PCR, and TCRdb holds only the in-frame ones, with some missing. The sample lists roughly 300,000 clones, about 88% occurring once. Treatment indicated: around 19 received Ad26.COV2.S at low or high dose, single or two shots; a few received placebo; per-sample allocation not given. Vaccine and placebo recipients were sampled on day 63 after the first injection. Sequencing used peripheral blood, obtained in a trial of Ad26.COV2.S vaccine versus placebo. These receptors originate from a person between 18 and 60 years old who received the Ad26.COV2.S COVID-19 vaccine or a placebo.

V is TRBV3-1 (or the pseudogene TRBV3-2) and J is TRBJ1-2; tentatively, D is TRBD1 (5 bases). V shed 2 bases and J shed 4 bases, with 14 bases lying between them. The CDR3 consists of 15 residues. Germline lookup yields CDR1 LGHDT and CDR2 YNNKEL (reference sequence). Written as DNA, the CDR3 is TGTGCCAGCAGCCAAAAACGCCGACAGATCTATGGCTACACCTTC. It encodes CASSQKRRQIYGYTF.

This rearrangement joins TRBV4-2 to TRBJ1-6; D is ambiguous. The CDR3 has 14 residues. CDR1 is LGHNA and CDR2 is YNFKEQ in the germline V gene. Trimming left V 1 base short and J 9 bases short, with 10 bases between. CDR3 DNA: TGTGCCAGCAGCCAAGTCGTGCCAGGTTCACCCCTCCACTTT. Its protein product is CASSQVVPGSPLHF.

The chain uses TRBV7-3 and TRBJ1-1, with D possibly matching TRBD1 (6 bases). The CDR3 is made up of 12 amino acids. Germline V gene lookup returns CDR1 SGHTA and CDR2 FQGTGA. V was shortened by 4 bases and J by 9 bases, with 12 bases between the two germline ends. The CDR3 nucleotides are TGTGCCAGCAGCTCCTCCAGGGGAAAAGCTTTCTTT. It translates to CASSSSRGKAFF.

The chain uses TRBV4-2 and TRBJ1-1; maybe TRBD1 (6 bases). The CDR3 spans 16 residues. CDR1 is LGHNA and CDR2 is YNFKEQ in the germline V gene. V shed 2 bases and J shed 0 bases, with 13 bases lying between them. Written as DNA, the CDR3 is TGTGCCAGCAGCCAAAACCCAGGGGTGATGAACACTGAAGCTTTCTTT. This codes for CASSQNPGVMNTEAFF.

The chain couples TRBV10-2 to TRBJ1-5; D perhaps matches TRBD1 (5 bases). V lost 4 bases to trimming and J lost 6 bases, with 16 bases between them. This CDR3 has 15 amino acids. The germline CDR1 and CDR2 sequences are WSHSY and SAAADI. In nucleotides, the CDR3 is TGCGCCAGCAGTGTGGCGGGGGGGGTGAGTCAGCCCCAGCATTTT. Translated: CASSVAGGVSQPQHF.

The chain has TRBV5-6 and TRBJ1-2; D is perhaps TRBD1 (5 bases). V lost 1 base to trimming and J lost 7 bases, with 11 bases between them. This CDR3 is 13 amino acids long. Per the germline V gene, CDR1 is SGHDT and CDR2 is YYEEEE. The CDR3 sequence: CASSLSRVGGYTF. For the CDR3, the DNA is TGTGCCAGCAGCTTGAGCAGGGTTGGTGGCTACACCTTC.

As for this clone: No conserved phenylalanine or tryptophan ends this CDR3, so it is likely a read error. The chain is built from TRBV19 and TRBJ1-2; 7 nucleotides line up with TRBD1. Germline trimming cut 1 base from V and 6 bases from J; bases unmatched to any gene: 2. Germline CDR1 reads LNHDA; CDR2 reads SQIVND (reference sequence). The CDR3 is 13 amino acids. The CDR3 sequence: CASSIVTGDGYTL. The CDR3 DNA is TGTGCCAGTAGTATAGTCACAGGGGATGGCTACACCCTC.

In its sample, this clone was seen a few times. The chain links TRBV6-2 or TRBV6-3 to TRBJ2-1; D not certain. Germline values: CDR1 MNHEY, CDR2 SVGEGT. This CDR3 contains 14 residues. V was clipped by 6 bases and J by 5 bases, with 14 bases between them. The CDR3 sequence: CASSPTVEDNEQFF. CDR3 bases: TGTGCCAGCAGCCCGACGGTGGAAGACAATGAGCAGTTCTTC.

V gene TRBV9 combines with J gene TRBJ1-1; D remains unclear. The CDR3 consists of 15 residues. With 2 bases removed from V and 3 bases from J, the gap between germline ends came to 14 bases. CDR1 and CDR2 (germline): SGDLS, YYNGEE. CDR3 bases: TGTGCCAGCAGCGTCTCCGGGAGATCGGACACTGAAGCTTTCTTT. Protein: CASSVSGRSDTEAFF.

The chain is built from TRBV7-9 and TRBJ2-1; D is ambiguous. The CDR3 spans 14 residues. V was pared by 7 bases and J by 0 bases, with 10 bases between. CDR1 SEHNR and CDR2 FQNEAQ come from the germline V gene (reference sequence). The CDR3 here is CASTLYGSYNEQFF. In DNA, the CDR3 is TGTGCCAGCACCCTCTATGGCTCCTACAATGAGCAGTTCTTC.

Only a few counts were recorded for this clone. V and J are TRBV7-2 and TRBJ1-6, with 7 bases lining up with TRBD1. This CDR3 has 15 amino acids. Germline V gene sequence: CDR1 SGHTA, CDR2 FQGNSA. The V gene end was trimmed by 3 bases and the J gene end by 7 bases; junction bases not matched to a gene: 6. CDR3 protein: CASSFEGQKNSPLHF. The CDR3 nucleotides are TGTGCCAGCAGCTTCGAGGGACAGAAGAATTCACCCCTCCACTTT.

The chain combines TRBV6-1 with TRBJ2-2; a weak D match, TRBD2 (5 bases). The V and J ends lost 6 bases and 8 bases respectively, with 13 bases between them. Per germline, CDR1 MNHNS and CDR2 SASEGT. The CDR3 is made up of 13 amino acids. This CDR3 is CASSPSLGGELFF. The CDR3 DNA reads TGTGCCAGCAGCCCTTCACTAGGGGGGGAGCTGTTTTTT.

The V and J genes are TRBV7-9 and TRBJ2-7, with 7 bases lining up with TRBD1. V gave up 2 bases and J gave up 5 bases; unmatched junction bases: 9. The CDR3 loop spans 15 amino acids. Germline values: CDR1 SEHNR, CDR2 FQNEAQ (reference sequence). The DNA for the CDR3 is TGTGCCAGCAGCTTACCCTTAGGACAGGCCCACGAGCAGTACTTC. This encodes CASSLPLGQAHEQYF.

The rearrangement links TRBV27 to TRBJ2-1; D gene uncertain. The germline V and J ends were trimmed by 10 bases and 5 bases, with 9 bases remaining between them. Germline lookup yields CDR1 MNHEY and CDR2 SMNVEV (reference sequence). The CDR3 has 11 residues. CDR3 loop: CAINLDNEQFF. In nucleotides, the CDR3 is TGTGCCATCAACTTAGACAATGAGCAGTTCTTC.

This chain uses TRBV19 with TRBJ1-5, with D possibly matching TRBD1 (5 bases). V was clipped by 7 bases and J by 0 bases, with 16 bases between them. Looked up from germline, CDR1 is LNHDA and CDR2 is SQIVND (reference sequence). The CDR3 has 16 amino acids. CDR3 DNA: TGTGCCAGTACCTCCCCCAGGGAGTATAGCAATCAGCCCCAGCATTTT. Amino acids: CASTSPREYSNQPQHF.

This clone was seen only a few times. This chain joins TRBV5-1 and TRBJ1-4; TRBD1 matches 9 bases. This CDR3 has 17 residues. Germline-derived CDR1 and CDR2 are SGHRS and YFSETQ. V gave up 1 base and J gave up 1 base; unmatched junction bases: 5. This CDR3 reads CASSLQGQGVTNEKLFF. CDR3 nucleotides: TGCGCCAGCAGCTTGCAGGGACAGGGTGTAACTAATGAAAAACTGTTTTTT.

The J gene is TRBJ1-1, the V gene TRBV6-2 or TRBV6-3, with D unclear. V dropped 2 bases and J dropped 0 bases, with 10 bases sitting between them. Looked up from germline, CDR1 is MNHEY and CDR2 is SVGEGT. The CDR3 runs to 15 residues. CDR3 nucleotide sequence: TGTGCCAGCAGTTACCCCGGCAGTCTGAACACTGAAGCTTTCTTT. It yields the protein CASSYPGSLNTEAFF.

As concerns this clone: This sample includes further DNA sequences coding for the same CDR3. The rearrangement uses TRBV4-3 and TRBJ1-1; TRBD1 might be the D (6 bases). V shed 6 bases and J shed 4 bases, with 9 bases lying between them. Germline CDR1 LGHNA, CDR2 YSLEER. This CDR3 region has 12 residues. CDR3 loop: CASSQGFTEAFF. CDR3 nucleotide sequence: TGCGCCAGCAGTCAGGGGTTCACTGAAGCTTTCTTT.

The chain links TRBV19 to TRBJ1-5; 10 bases fit TRBD1. Germline assignment: CDR1 LNHDA and CDR2 SQIVND (reference sequence). After removal of 3 bases from V and 9 bases from J, the junction contained 8 bases not matched to a gene. CDR3 length equals 15 residues. CDR3 sequence reads: CASSIHGQGDGPQHF. In nucleotides, the CDR3 is TGTGCCAGTAGTATCCATGGACAGGGGGACGGGCCCCAGCATTTT. Looking up the rest from reference TRBV19 and TRBJ1-5 gives the full variable domain: DGGITQSPKYLFRKEGQNVTLSCEQNLNHDAMYWYRQDPGQGLRLIYYSQIVNDFQKGDIAEGYSVSREKKESFPLTVTSAQKNPTAFYLCASSIHGQGDGPQHFGDGTRLSIL.

The rearrangement joins TRBV6-2 or TRBV6-3 to TRBJ1-6; tentative D call: TRBD1 (6 bases). Germline CDR1 and CDR2: MNHEY and SVGEGT. V lost 6 bases and J 9 bases, leaving 12 bases between the germline ends. This CDR3 is built from 13 residues. The chain's CDR3 is CASRPGQISPLHF. The DNA for the CDR3 is TGTGCCAGCAGGCCTGGACAGATTTCACCCCTCCACTTT.

The genes are TRBV4-3 and TRBJ2-7; 8 nucleotides agree with TRBD2. The V gene's germline CDR1 is LGHNA and CDR2 YSLEER. The CDR3 has 17 amino acids. V shed 0 bases, J shed 0 bases, and the junction held 7 bases outside the gene matches. CDR3 loop: CASSQDWGAGASYEQYF. CDR3 coding DNA: TGCGCCAGCAGCCAAGATTGGGGAGCGGGAGCCTCCTACGAGCAGTACTTC.

The V call is TRBV10-3, the J call TRBJ1-2; no definite D call. The ends were cut back, 4 bases at V and 1 base at J, with 16 bases in the middle. The V gene's germline CDR1 is ENHRY and CDR2 SYGVKD. The CDR3 consists of 16 residues. In DNA form, the CDR3 reads TGTGCCATCAGTGGGTTCGGTATGCAGGATAACTATGGCTACACCTTC. It specifies CAISGFGMQDNYGYTF.

The rearrangement joins TRBV7-9 to TRBJ1-6, with D maybe TRBD1 (5 bases). Trimming left V 1 base short and J 9 bases short, with 16 bases between. The CDR3 runs to 16 residues. Germline values: CDR1 SEHNR, CDR2 FQNEAQ (reference sequence). The CDR3 DNA follows: TGTGCCAGCAGCTTAGACGGCGGGACCAATGGTTCACCCCTCCACTTT. Its protein product is CASSLDGGTNGSPLHF. Drawing the rest from reference TRBV7-9 and TRBJ1-6, the complete variable domain is DTGVSQNPRHKITKRGQNVTFRCDPISEHNRLYWYRQTLGQGPEFLTYFQNEAQLEKSRLLSDRFSAERPKGSFSTLEIQRTEQGDSAMYLCASSLDGGTNGSPLHFGNGTRLTVT.

The chain has TRBV2 and TRBJ1-5, with D maybe TRBD1 (5 bases). The CDR3 runs 13 residues. Deletions cut 4 bases from V and 4 bases from J, with 8 bases between. CDR1 and CDR2 from the germline V gene are SNHLY and FYNNEI. The CDR3 nucleotides are TGTGCCAGCAGTGGAGGGGTTAATCAGCCCCAGCATTTT. It is translated as CASSGGVNQPQHF.